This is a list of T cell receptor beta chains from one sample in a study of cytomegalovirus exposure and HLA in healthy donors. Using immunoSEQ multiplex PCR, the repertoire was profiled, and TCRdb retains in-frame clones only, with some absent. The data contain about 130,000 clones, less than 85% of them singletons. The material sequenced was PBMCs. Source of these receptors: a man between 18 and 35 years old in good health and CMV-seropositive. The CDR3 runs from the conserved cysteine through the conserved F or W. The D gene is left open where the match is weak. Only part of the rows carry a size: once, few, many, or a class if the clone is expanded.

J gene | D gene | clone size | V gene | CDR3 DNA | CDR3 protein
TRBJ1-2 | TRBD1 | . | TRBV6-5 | TGTGCCGGCCCATACAGGGGATACTATGGCTACACCTTC | CAGPYRGYYGYTF
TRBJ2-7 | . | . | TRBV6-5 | TGTGCCAGCAGTTACCTCCGGGACACGATCGAGCAGTACTTC | CASSYLRDTIEQYF
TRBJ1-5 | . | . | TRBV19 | TGTGCCAGTAGAACAGTCAGATATAGCAATCAGCCCCAGCATTTT | CASRTVRYSNQPQHF
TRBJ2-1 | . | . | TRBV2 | TGTGCCAGCAGTGATAACGACAGGCAAGGCGATGAGCAGTTCTTC | CASSDNDRQGDEQFF
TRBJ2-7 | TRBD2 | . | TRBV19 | TGTGCGTCCGGACTAGCGGGAGGGCTATTGGGGGAGCAGTACTTC | CASGLAGGLLGEQYF
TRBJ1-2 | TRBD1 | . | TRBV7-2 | TGTGCCAGCAGCAACGGGGACAGGAGTTATGGCTACACCTTC | CASSNGDRSYGYTF
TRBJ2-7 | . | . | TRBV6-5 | TGTGCCAGCAGTTCAGGGGCCACTCTCTACGAGCAGTACTTC | CASSSGATLYEQYF
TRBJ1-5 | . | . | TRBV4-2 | TGTGCCAGCAGCCAAGAGTTCGGAGCAATCAGCCCCCAGCATTTT | CASSQEFGAISPQHF
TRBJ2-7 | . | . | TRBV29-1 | TGCAGCGTTGTTAGGGGAAGTAGCGAGCAGTACTTC | CSVVRGSSEQYF
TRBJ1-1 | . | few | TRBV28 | TGTGCCAGCAGTCTCTGGGCAGGCGGGGTTCTAGCTTTCTTT | CASSLWAGGVLAFF
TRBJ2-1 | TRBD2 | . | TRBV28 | TGTGCCAGCAGTTTGGATAGGGGACTAGCGGGGACAAATGAGCAGTTCTTC | CASSLDRGLAGTNEQFF
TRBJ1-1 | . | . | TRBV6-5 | TGTGCCAGCAGCCCACATACCAGGGTGAACACTGAAGCTTTCTTT | CASSPHTRVNTEAFF
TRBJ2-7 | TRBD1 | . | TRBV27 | TGTGCCAGCAGTTTATTGTTCGAGGACAGGCCGTACGAGCAGTACTTC | CASSLLFEDRPYEQYF